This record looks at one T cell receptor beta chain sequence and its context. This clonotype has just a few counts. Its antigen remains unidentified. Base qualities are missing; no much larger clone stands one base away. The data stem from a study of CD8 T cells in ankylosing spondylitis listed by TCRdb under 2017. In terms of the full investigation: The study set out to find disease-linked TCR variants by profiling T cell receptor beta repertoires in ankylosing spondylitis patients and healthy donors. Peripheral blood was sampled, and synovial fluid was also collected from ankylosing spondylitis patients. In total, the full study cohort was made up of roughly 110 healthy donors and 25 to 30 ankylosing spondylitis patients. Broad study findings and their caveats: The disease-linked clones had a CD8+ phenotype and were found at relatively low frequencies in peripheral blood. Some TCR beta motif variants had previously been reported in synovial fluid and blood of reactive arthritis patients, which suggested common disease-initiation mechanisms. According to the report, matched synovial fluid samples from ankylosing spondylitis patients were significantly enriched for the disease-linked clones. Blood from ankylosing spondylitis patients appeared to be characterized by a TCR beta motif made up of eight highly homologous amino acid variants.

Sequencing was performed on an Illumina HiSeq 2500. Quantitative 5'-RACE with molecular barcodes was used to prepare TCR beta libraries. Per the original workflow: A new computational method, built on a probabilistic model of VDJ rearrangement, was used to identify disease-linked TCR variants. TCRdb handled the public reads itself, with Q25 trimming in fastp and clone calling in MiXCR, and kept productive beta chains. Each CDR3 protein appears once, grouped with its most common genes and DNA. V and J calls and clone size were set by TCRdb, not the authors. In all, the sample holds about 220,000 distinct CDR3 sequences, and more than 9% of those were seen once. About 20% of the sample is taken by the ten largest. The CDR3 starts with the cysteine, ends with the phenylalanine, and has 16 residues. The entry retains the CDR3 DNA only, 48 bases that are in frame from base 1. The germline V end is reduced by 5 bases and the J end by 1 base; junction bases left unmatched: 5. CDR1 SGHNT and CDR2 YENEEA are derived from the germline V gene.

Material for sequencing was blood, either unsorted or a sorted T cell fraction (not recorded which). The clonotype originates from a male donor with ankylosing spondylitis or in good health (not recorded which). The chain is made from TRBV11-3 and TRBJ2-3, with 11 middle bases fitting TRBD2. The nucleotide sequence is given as TGTGCCAGCAGCCAGCAACTAGCGGGGGGCACAGATACGCAGTATTTT. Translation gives CASSQQLAGGTDTQYF.